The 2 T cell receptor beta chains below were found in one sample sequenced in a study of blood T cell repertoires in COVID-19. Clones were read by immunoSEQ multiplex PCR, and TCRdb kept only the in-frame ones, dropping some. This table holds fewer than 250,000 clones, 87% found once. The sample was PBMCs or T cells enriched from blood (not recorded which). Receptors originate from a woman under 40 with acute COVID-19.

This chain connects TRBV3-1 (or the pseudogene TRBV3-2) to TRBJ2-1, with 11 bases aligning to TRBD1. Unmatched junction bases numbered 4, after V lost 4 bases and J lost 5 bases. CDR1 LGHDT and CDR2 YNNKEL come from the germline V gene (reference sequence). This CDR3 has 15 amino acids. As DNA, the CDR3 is TGTGCCAGCAGCCGGACAGGGGGCATCCACAATGAGCAGTTCTTC. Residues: CASSRTGGIHNEQFF.

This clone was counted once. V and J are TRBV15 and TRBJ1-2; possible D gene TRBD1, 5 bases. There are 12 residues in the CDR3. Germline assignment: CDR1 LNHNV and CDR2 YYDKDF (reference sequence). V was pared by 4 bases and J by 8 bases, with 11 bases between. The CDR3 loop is CATSTVYRGYTF. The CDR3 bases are TGTGCCACCAGCACAGTATACAGGGGCTACACCTTC. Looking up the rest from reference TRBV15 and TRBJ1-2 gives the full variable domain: DAMVIQNPRYQVTQFGKPVTLSCSQTLNHNVMYWYQQKSSQAPKLLFHYYDKDFNNEADTPDNFQSRRPNTSFCFLDIRSPGLGDTAMYLCATSTVYRGYTFGSGTRLTVV.